The 25 T cell receptor beta chains given below trace back to one sample, sequenced in a study of response to subunit inactivated influenza vaccine (dated by TCRdb to between 2018 and 2020). The library was generated by RT-PCR. The sequencing machine was an Illumina HiSeq 2500. TCRdb redid the processing of the public reads, applying fastp at Q25 and MiXCR, and retained in-frame beta chains. Under each unique CDR3 protein, matching rows form one entry showing the most common genes and DNA. Across this sample there are about 520,000 distinct CDR3 sequences, with 25% seen only once. Jointly, the top ten make up 1.5% to 2% of the sample. The sequencing here drew on CD4+ T cells sorted from PBMCs, taken around 5 days after vaccination. These receptors all come from a man aged 50 to 59 who received an inactivated influenza vaccine. Donor details come from another sample of the same person, matched by shared clones.

This clonotype was detected a few times. The chain employs TRBV20-1 and TRBJ2-3; TRBD1 agrees at 8 bases. This CDR3 is 15 amino acids long. Germline values: CDR1 DFQATT, CDR2 SNEGSKA (reference sequence). The junction had 9 bases not matched to a gene; V was cut back by 3 bases and J by 4 bases. As DNA, the CDR3 is TGCAGTGCTAGGTTGGACAGGGTATTCGCAGATACGCAGTATTTT. This gives the protein CSARLDRVFADTQYF.

In this sample, this clonotype turned up a few times. The rearrangement links TRBV6-2 or TRBV6-3 to TRBJ1-5; D gene ambiguous. Trimming took off 0 bases at V and 1 base at J, with 7 bases between the two ends. The CDR3 is 15 amino acids. Germline CDR1 MNHEY, CDR2 SVGEGT. CDR3 loop: CASSYSFASNQPQHF. CDR3 sequence (DNA): TGTGCCAGCAGTTACTCGTTTGCAAGCAATCAGCCCCAGCATTTT.

V is TRBV10-3 and J is TRBJ2-5; D is unclear. Germline CDR1 and CDR2: ENHRY and SYGVKD. CDR3 length: 13 residues. V shed 4 bases and J shed 2 bases, with 8 bases lying between them. In nucleotides, the CDR3 is TGTGCCATCAGTGTGTCCATTCAAGAGACCCAGTACTTC. Residues: CAISVSIQETQYF.

This clonotype occurred a few times. The chain carries TRBV5-6 and TRBJ2-1; D is perhaps TRBD1 or TRBD2 (6 bases each). CDR1 and CDR2 from the germline V gene are SGHDT and YYEEEE. Trimming shortened V by 4 bases and J by 1 base, and 12 bases separated the two germline ends. The CDR3 consists of 15 residues. The chain's CDR3 is CASSEGGRSYNEQFF. The CDR3 nucleotides read TGTGCCAGCAGCGAAGGGGGGCGTTCCTACAATGAGCAGTTCTTC. Looking up the rest from reference TRBV5-6 and TRBJ2-1 gives the full variable domain: DAGVTQSPTHLIKTRGQQVTLRCSPKSGHDTVSWYQQALGQGPQFIFQYYEEEERQRGNFPDRFSGHQFPNYSSELNVNALLLGDSALYLCASSEGGRSYNEQFFGPGTRLTVL.

This clonotype occurred many times. The gene calls are TRBV20-1 and TRBJ2-1, with TRBD2 matching 10 bases. Germline V gene sequence: CDR1 DFQATT, CDR2 SNEGSKA (reference sequence). The CDR3 runs to 14 residues. Unmatched junction bases numbered 5, after V lost 1 base and J lost 8 bases. The CDR3 protein is CSARGPGTSDEQFF. The CDR3 DNA reads TGCAGTGCTAGAGGCCCAGGGACTAGCGATGAGCAGTTCTTC.

This clonotype was counted a few times. The V gene is TRBV9, the J gene TRBJ2-7; 9 positions match TRBD1. The CDR3 is 16 amino acids. V was pared by 1 base and J by 5 bases, with 10 bases of the junction left unmatched. CDR1 SGDLS and CDR2 YYNGEE come from the germline V gene. The CDR3 sequence: CASSVIGGTGSNEQYF. The CDR3 DNA sequence: TGTGCCAGCAGCGTAATAGGAGGGACAGGGTCAAACGAGCAGTACTTC.

The gene calls are TRBV20-1 and TRBJ2-2; no reliable D call. The CDR3 sequence is 14 residues long. Germline V lookup: CDR1 DFQATT, CDR2 SNEGSKA (reference sequence). V was clipped by 1 base and J by 2 bases, with 8 bases between them. In nucleotides, the CDR3 is TGCAGTGCTAGAGCCCTGCTTAACACCGGGGAGCTGTTTTTT. Its translation is CSARALLNTGELFF.

This clonotype occurred a few times. V is TRBV6-1 and J is TRBJ1-6, with a possible D match to TRBD1 (5 bases). The CDR3 totals 13 residues. CDR1 MNHNS and CDR2 SASEGT come from the germline V gene. Trimming left V 6 bases short and J 7 bases short, with 10 bases between. The CDR3 DNA reads TGTGCCAGCAGCAAGAGACAGAATTCACCCCTCCACTTT. It codes for CASSKRQNSPLHF.

The chain couples TRBV20-1 to TRBJ1-6; TRBD1 agrees at 7 bases. The CDR3 consists of 14 residues. V was clipped by 6 bases and J by 7 bases; unmatched bases: 9. Germline V lookup: CDR1 DFQATT, CDR2 SNEGSKA (reference sequence). CDR3 in DNA: TGCAGTGCAAAAAGGGGACAGCAGAATTCACCCCTCCACTTT. It yields the protein CSAKRGQQNSPLHF.

V is TRBV7-2 and J is TRBJ2-4; a possible D gene is TRBD1 (6 bases). The length of the CDR3 is 15 residues. Germline assignment: CDR1 SGHTA and CDR2 FQGNSA. V gave up 4 bases and J gave up 9 bases, with 19 bases separating them. The CDR3 is CASSSTGTENFIQYF. The CDR3 DNA reads TGTGCCAGCAGCTCTACAGGGACGGAGAATTTCATTCAGTACTTC.

This clonotype has more than one count but fewer than ten. The rearrangement joins TRBV20-1 to TRBJ2-1; D ambiguous. The CDR3 consists of 14 residues. V was trimmed by 3 bases and J by 0 bases, leaving 9 bases between them. Germline-derived CDR1 and CDR2 are DFQATT and SNEGSKA (reference sequence). The CDR3 nucleotides are TGCAGTGCTAGGACCGGAGACTCCTACAATGAGCAGTTCTTC. It is translated as CSARTGDSYNEQFF.

The V call is TRBV11-1, the J call TRBJ2-1; TRBD2 matches at 9 bases. Germline V gives CDR1 SGHAT, CDR2 FQDESV (reference sequence). The CDR3 contains 19 residues. Trimming cost V 1 base and J 3 bases; bases outside gene matches: 13. The CDR3, as DNA: TGTGCCAGCAGCTTAGTTCGCGGGAGGGGCCCTACTTACTACAATGAGCAGTTCTTC. It specifies CASSLVRGRGPTYYNEQFF.

The rearrangement joins TRBV7-2 to TRBJ2-2; a possible D gene is TRBD1 (6 bases). The CDR3 consists of 15 residues. The germline gives CDR1 SGHTA, CDR2 FQGNSA. The ends were cut back, 5 bases at V and 6 bases at J, with 16 bases in the middle. The CDR3 DNA reads TGTGCCAGCAGCACGAAACCCGCAGGGGCCGGGGAGCTGTTTTTT. Translating gives CASSTKPAGAGELFF. Drawing the rest from reference TRBV7-2 and TRBJ2-2, the complete variable domain is GAGVSQSPSNKVTEKGKDVELRCDPISGHTALYWYRQSLGQGLEFLIYFQGNSAPDKSGLPSDRFSAERTGGSVSTLTIQRTQQEDSAVYLCASSTKPAGAGELFFGEGSRLTVL.

The V call is TRBV5-1, the J call TRBJ2-7, with 7 positions matching TRBD1. J gave up 2 bases and V 6 bases, and 8 bases lay outside the gene matches. This CDR3 has 14 residues. Germline CDR1 reads SGHRS; CDR2 reads YFSETQ. As DNA, the CDR3 is TGCGCCAGCACCCCGGCTACAGGGGCCTACGAGCAGTACTTC. Translation: CASTPATGAYEQYF. The complete variable domain, with remaining parts taken from reference TRBV5-1 and TRBJ2-7, reads KAGVTQTPRYLIKTRGQQVTLSCSPISGHRSVSWYQQTPGQGLQFLFEYFSETQRNKGNFPGRFSGRQFSNSRSEMNVSTLELGDSALYLCASTPATGAYEQYFGPGTRLTVT.

This clonotype was seen more than once but under ten times. This chain joins TRBV29-1 and TRBJ2-1; 8 nucleotides agree with TRBD1. This CDR3 comprises 13 residues. Trimming cost V 2 bases and J 6 bases; bases outside gene matches: 3. The V gene's germline CDR1 is SQVTM and CDR2 ANQGSEA. This CDR3 reads CSVERTGFNEQFF. In DNA, the CDR3 is TGCAGCGTTGAAAGGACAGGGTTCAATGAGCAGTTCTTC.

This clonotype was seen repeatedly, ten times or more. V usage is TRBV20-1 and J usage is TRBJ1-2, with D unclear. The CDR3 runs to 12 residues. Germline loops: CDR1 DFQATT, CDR2 SNEGSKA (reference sequence). Trimming removed 0 bases from V and 1 base from J, with 3 bases in between. The chain's CDR3 is CSARDLNYGYTF. The CDR3 DNA sequence: TGCAGTGCTAGAGACCTTAACTATGGCTACACCTTC.

This clonotype was seen a handful of times. The V gene is TRBV9, the J gene TRBJ2-3; 9 bases are shared with TRBD2. The CDR3 length is 16 residues. The junction had 8 bases not matched to a gene; V was cut back by 4 bases and J by 2 bases. Germline lookup yields CDR1 SGDLS and CDR2 YYNGEE. CDR3 sequence reads: CASSTGLAYTTDTQYF. As DNA, the CDR3 is TGTGCCAGCAGCACGGGACTAGCATACACCACAGATACGCAGTATTTT.

V and J are TRBV28 and TRBJ2-5; maybe TRBD1 (5 bases). The CDR3 totals 13 residues. The germline gives CDR1 MDHEN, CDR2 SYDVKM. V lost 7 bases and J lost 3, with 12 bases in between. CDR3 loop: CASNRQSEETQYF. Written as DNA, the CDR3 is TGTGCCAGCAACCGACAGTCCGAAGAGACCCAGTACTTC.

This clonotype was seen a handful of times. J is TRBJ2-2 and V is TRBV5-4; D call uncertain. Trimming removed 4 bases at V and 6 bases at J, with 7 bases between. CDR3 length equals 12 residues. Germline-derived CDR1 and CDR2 are SGHNT and YYREEE (reference sequence). CDR3 DNA sequence: TGTGCCAGCAGCCCAACCTCCGGGGAGCTGTTTTTT. It codes for CASSPTSGELFF. Together with reference TRBV5-4 and TRBJ2-2, the CDR3 gives the full variable domain: ETGVTQSPTHLIKTRGQQVTLRCSSQSGHNTVSWYQQALGQGPQFIFQYYREEENGRGNFPPRFSGLQFPNYSSELNVNALELDDSALYLCASSPTSGELFFGEGSRLTVL.

The chain employs TRBV4-2 and TRBJ2-3; 9 positions match TRBD1. This CDR3 comprises 17 residues. J gave up 2 bases and V 3 bases, and 9 bases lay outside the gene matches. Germline V gives CDR1 LGHNA, CDR2 YNFKEQ. CDR3: CASSHPGQGRVTDTQYF. CDR3 DNA sequence: TGTGCCAGCAGCCATCCGGGACAGGGACGCGTCACAGATACGCAGTATTTT.

The V gene is TRBV9, the J gene TRBJ2-7, with D perhaps TRBD2 (5 bases). This CDR3 is built from 15 residues. CDR1 and CDR2 (germline): SGDLS, YYNGEE. The V end lost 0 bases, the J end lost 0 bases, and 10 bases lay between the germline ends. The CDR3 nucleotides are TGTGCCAGCAGCGTAGTGCCGGGGTCCTCCTACGAGCAGTACTTC. Encoded protein: CASSVVPGSSYEQYF.

This clonotype was seen more than once but under ten times. The chain has TRBV7-2 and TRBJ2-5; TRBD2 matches 7 bases. CDR1 is SGHTA and CDR2 is FQGNSA in the germline V gene. Trimming cost V 1 base and J 4 bases; bases outside gene matches: 3. CDR3 length: 14 amino acids. The CDR3 region is CASSLVWGGETQYF. In DNA, the CDR3 is TGTGCCAGCAGCTTAGTATGGGGGGGAGAGACCCAGTACTTC.

This clonotype has just a few counts. The V and J genes are TRBV10-3 and TRBJ1-1; 7 positions agree with TRBD1. Germline V CDR1 and CDR2: ENHRY, SYGVKD. Germline trimming cut 6 bases from V and 0 bases from J; bases unmatched to any gene: 4. CDR3 length: 14 amino acids. The CDR3 loop is CAIRGDSVNTEAFF. The CDR3 nucleotides read TGTGCCATCAGGGGGGACAGTGTGAACACTGAAGCTTTCTTT.

The chain carries TRBV7-2 and TRBJ1-2, with D maybe TRBD1 (5 bases). The germline V gene has CDR1 SGHTA and CDR2 FQGNSA. The CDR3 runs to 14 residues. V lost 6 bases, J lost 1 base, and 12 bases lay in between. CDR3 sequence: CASSYDRSNYGYTF. As DNA, the CDR3 is TGTGCCAGCAGTTATGACAGAAGTAACTATGGCTACACCTTC.

Many counts were recorded for this clonotype. This chain joins TRBV20-1 and TRBJ1-1, with a weak D call TRBD1 (6 bases). Germline CDR1 and CDR2: DFQATT and SNEGSKA (reference sequence). The CDR3 consists of 13 residues. V was clipped by 0 bases and J by 4 bases, with 9 bases between them. Here the CDR3 reads CSARDVGGTEAFF. Here the CDR3 DNA reads TGCAGTGCTAGAGATGTAGGGGGCACTGAAGCTTTCTTT.